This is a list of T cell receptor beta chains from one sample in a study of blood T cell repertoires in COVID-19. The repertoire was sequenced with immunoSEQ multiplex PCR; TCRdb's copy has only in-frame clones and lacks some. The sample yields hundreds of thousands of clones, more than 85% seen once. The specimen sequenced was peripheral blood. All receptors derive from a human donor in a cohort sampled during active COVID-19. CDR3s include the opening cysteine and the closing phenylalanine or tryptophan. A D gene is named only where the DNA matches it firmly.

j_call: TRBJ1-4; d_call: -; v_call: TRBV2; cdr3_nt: TGTGCCAGCATAGGGGGAACTAATGAAAAACTGTTTTTT; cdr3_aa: CASIGGTNEKLFF
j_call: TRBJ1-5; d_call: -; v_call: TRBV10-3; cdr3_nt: TGTGCCATCAGTGAGCTAGGGGTTGACAATCAGCCCCAGCATTTT; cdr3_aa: CAISELGVDNQPQHF
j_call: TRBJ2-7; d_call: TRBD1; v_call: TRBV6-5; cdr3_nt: TGTGCCAGCAGTAGCGACAGGGCTAGCTCCTACGAGCAGTACTTC; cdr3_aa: CASSSDRASSYEQYF
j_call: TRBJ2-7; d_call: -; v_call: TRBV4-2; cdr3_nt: TGTGCCAGCAGCCCGCAGGTGGGAGAGGGCTTCTACGAGCAGTACTTC; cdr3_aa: CASSPQVGEGFYEQYF
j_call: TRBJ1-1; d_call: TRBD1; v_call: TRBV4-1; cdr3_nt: TGCGCCAGCAGCCAAGGGCCCCCCACAGGGGACAACACTGAAGCTTTCTTT; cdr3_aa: CASSQGPPTGDNTEAFF
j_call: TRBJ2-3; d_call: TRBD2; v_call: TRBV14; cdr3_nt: TGTGCCAGCAGCCAAGGCGGGAGGGCCATAGATACGCAGTATTTT; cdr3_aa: CASSQGGRAIDTQYF
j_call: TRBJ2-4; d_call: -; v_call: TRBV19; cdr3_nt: TGTGCCAGTAGTAGGATTCCAGGAGGCATTCAGTACTTC; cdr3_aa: CASSRIPGGIQYF
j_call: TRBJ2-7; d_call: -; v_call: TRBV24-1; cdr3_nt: TGTGCCACATTACCTGATCCTCCCCGGGTGTTTACCTACGAGCAGTACTTC; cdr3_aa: CATLPDPPRVFTYEQYF
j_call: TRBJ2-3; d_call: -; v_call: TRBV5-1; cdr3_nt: TGCGCCAGCAGCTTGGACAGGGCCCCAGATACGCAGTATTTT; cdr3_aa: CASSLDRAPDTQYF
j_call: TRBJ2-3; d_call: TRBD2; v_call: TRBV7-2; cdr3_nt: TGTGCCAGCAGCTTAGTTCTGTCTAGCGGGGGGGGTAGGACAGATACGCAGTATTTT; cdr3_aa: CASSLVLSSGGGRTDTQYF
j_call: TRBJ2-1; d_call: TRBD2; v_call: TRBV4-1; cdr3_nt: TGCGCCAGCAGCCCAGGCCGCGGGGGTGCGAATGAGCAGTTCTTC; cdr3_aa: CASSPGRGGANEQFF
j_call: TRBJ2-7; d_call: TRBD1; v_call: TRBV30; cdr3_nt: TGTGCCTGGAGTTTCCGACAGGGCCCGAAGTACTTC; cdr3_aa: CAWSFRQGPKYF
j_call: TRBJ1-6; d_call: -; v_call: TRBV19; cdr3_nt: TGTGCCAGTAGTATAGATCCCAGGAATTCACCCCTCCACTTT; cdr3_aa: CASSIDPRNSPLHF